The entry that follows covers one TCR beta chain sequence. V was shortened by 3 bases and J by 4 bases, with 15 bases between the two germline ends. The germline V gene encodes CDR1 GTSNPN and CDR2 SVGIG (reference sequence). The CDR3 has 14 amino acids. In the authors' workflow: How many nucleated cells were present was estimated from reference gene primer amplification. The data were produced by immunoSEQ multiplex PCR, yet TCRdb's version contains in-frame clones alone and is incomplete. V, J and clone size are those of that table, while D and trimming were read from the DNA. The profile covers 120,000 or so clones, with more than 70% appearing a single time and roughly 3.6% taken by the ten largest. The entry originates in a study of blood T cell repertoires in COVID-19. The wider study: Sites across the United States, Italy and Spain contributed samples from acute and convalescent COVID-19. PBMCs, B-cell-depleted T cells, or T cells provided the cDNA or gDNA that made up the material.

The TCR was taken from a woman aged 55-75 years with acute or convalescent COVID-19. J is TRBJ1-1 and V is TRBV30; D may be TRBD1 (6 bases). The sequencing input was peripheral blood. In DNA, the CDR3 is TGTGCCTGGAGCGCGACAGGATGGGGCACTGAAGCTTTCTTT. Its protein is CAWSATGWGTEAFF.